The 4 T cell receptor beta chains presented below share a single source sample, sequenced in a study of blood T cell repertoires in COVID-19 (TCRdb year 2020). The library was produced with the immunoSEQ multiplex PCR assay. TCRdb obtained this table from immuneACCESS and retained in-frame rearrangements with V and J assigned. These tables miss some clones; where compared with another copy, unresolved V genes account for less than half of the shortfall, and the remainder is unexplained. Recorded for this sample are 250,000 to 350,000 clones; around 87% of them occurred a single time. Of the sample, 2% to 2.5% falls within the top ten clones. The sample taken for sequencing was peripheral blood. These receptors were obtained from a woman aged 45 to 65 who had recovered from COVID-19.

The CDR3 DNA is TGTGCCAGCAGCTTGGACACAGGGGTTTCTAATGAAAAACTGTTTTTT. Protein sequence: CASSLDTGVSNEKLFF. The J gene is TRBJ1-4, the V gene TRBV5-4; 7 positions agree with TRBD1. Germline CDR1 and CDR2: SGHNT and YYREEE (reference sequence). CDR3 length: 16 amino acids. The V and J ends lost 0 bases and 3 bases, in that order; junction bases with no gene match: 5.

The count of this clone is one. The chain recombines TRBV27 with TRBJ1-1, with D possibly being TRBD1 (5 bases). CDR1 and CDR2 from the germline V gene are MNHEY and SMNVEV (reference sequence). This CDR3 contains 16 residues. With 4 bases removed from V and 0 bases from J, the gap between germline ends came to 15 bases. The CDR3, as DNA: TGTGCCAGCAGTTCCGGGCGGGGGGGAATGAACACTGAAGCTTTCTTT. As protein: CASSSGRGGMNTEAFF.

The rearrangement joins TRBV5-4 to TRBJ1-1; 9 bases are shared with TRBD1. CDR3 size: 13 residues. V gave up 2 bases and J gave up 8 bases; unmatched junction bases: 4. The V gene's germline CDR1 is SGHNT and CDR2 YYREEE (reference sequence). CDR3 nucleotides: TGTGCCAGCAGCTTTGGACAGGGGAAGGAAGCTTTCTTT. It yields the protein CASSFGQGKEAFF.

This chain links TRBV7-2 with TRBJ1-6; D is uncertain. The CDR3 length is 15 residues. Between the trimmed V and J ends, which lost 4 bases and 5 bases, there was a span of 12 bases. Germline V CDR1 and CDR2: SGHTA, FQGNSA. CDR3 in amino acids: CASSYPGGDNSPLHF. CDR3 DNA sequence: TGTGCCAGCAGCTATCCCGGAGGAGATAATTCACCCCTCCACTTT.